The rows below give T cell receptor beta chains drawn from one sample of a study of response to subunit inactivated influenza vaccine. TCRdb re-derived calls from the RT-PCR reads in MiXCR, one entry per CDR3 protein. The sample lists more than 600,000 distinct CDR3 sequences, about 18% occurring once. The source was PBMCs from blood, collected about 5 days after vaccination. The receptors derive from a man over 45 who received an inactivated influenza vaccine. Both conserved end residues are part of each CDR3. D genes are given only for firm matches. The size of a clone is reported for some rows only, either as once, few or many, or as a class for expanded clones.

D: NA
J: TRBJ2-7
size: many
V: TRBV14
DNA: TGTGCCAGCAGCCAATCCTCCGAGCAGTACTTC
CDR3: CASSQSSEQYF

D: TRBD2
J: TRBJ2-1
size: few
V: TRBV4-1
DNA: TGCGCCAGCAGCCGTACCCCGGGACTAGCGGTAACTGAGCAGTTCTTC
CDR3: CASSRTPGLAVTEQFF

D: NA
J: TRBJ1-4
size: NA
V: TRBV4-1
DNA: TGCGCCAGCAGCCCCAGAGGACAGCCCGCAACTAATGAAAAACTGTTTTTT
CDR3: CASSPRGQPATNEKLFF

D: TRBD2
J: TRBJ2-3
size: few
V: TRBV10-3
DNA: TGTGCCATCAGTGACGGTCCCCAGCGGGGGGGCACAGATACGCAGTATTTT
CDR3: CAISDGPQRGGTDTQYF

D: NA
J: TRBJ2-3
size: NA
V: TRBV20-1
DNA: TGCAGTACTAGGCCGGGACGGACTACAGATACGCAGTATTTT
CDR3: CSTRPGRTTDTQYF

D: TRBD1
J: TRBJ1-1
size: few
V: TRBV12-3/TRBV12-4
DNA: TGTGCCAGCAGTGGACAGGTTGACACTGAAGCTTTCTTT
CDR3: CASSGQVDTEAFF

D: NA
J: TRBJ2-4
size: NA
V: TRBV20-1
DNA: TGCAGTGCTAGAGTCGGCACCGAGATAGCCAAAAACATTCAGTACTTC
CDR3: CSARVGTEIAKNIQYF

D: NA
J: TRBJ2-7
size: NA
V: TRBV6-5
DNA: TGTGCCAGCAGTCTACGGTATACGGGACTCCTGAGCGAGCAGTACTTC
CDR3: CASSLRYTGLLSEQYF

D: TRBD2
J: TRBJ2-2
size: NA
V: TRBV24-1
DNA: TGTGCCACCAGTGGGGCAGCGGGAGGCCCGAACACCGGGGAGCTGTTTTTT
CDR3: CATSGAAGGPNTGELFF

D: TRBD1
J: TRBJ2-1
size: NA
V: TRBV15
DNA: TGTGCCACCAGCAGAGAAAACCGGGACAGGACATACAATGAGCAGTTCTTC
CDR3: CATSRENRDRTYNEQFF

D: TRBD2
J: TRBJ2-1
size: NA
V: TRBV28
DNA: TGTGCCAGCAGTTTATCCTGGACTAGCGGGATCTACAATGAGCAGTTCTTC
CDR3: CASSLSWTSGIYNEQFF

D: NA
J: TRBJ2-3
size: NA
V: TRBV20-1
DNA: TGCAGTGCTAAAGTTAGGGCCGCAGATACGCAGTATTTT
CDR3: CSAKVRAADTQYF

D: NA
J: TRBJ1-5
size: NA
V: TRBV6-2/TRBV6-3
DNA: TGTGCCAGCAGTTACTCGAGTTGGCGGATAAATCAGCCCCAGCATTTT
CDR3: CASSYSSWRINQPQHF

D: TRBD1
J: TRBJ1-2
size: few
V: TRBV20-1
DNA: TGCAGTGCTAGGTCGACAGGGGTTGGCTACACCTTC
CDR3: CSARSTGVGYTF

D: TRBD2
J: TRBJ2-2
size: few
V: TRBV7-2
DNA: TGTGCCAGCAGCCCGCAGCTACTAGCGGGAGTCGGGGAGCTGTTTTTT
CDR3: CASSPQLLAGVGELFF

D: NA
J: TRBJ2-1
size: many
V: TRBV4-3
DNA: TGCGCCAGCAGCCAAGATTGGGCTAGCCGCGACAATGAGCAGTTCTTC
CDR3: CASSQDWASRDNEQFF

D: TRBD1
J: TRBJ2-1
size: many
V: TRBV7-2
DNA: TGCGCCAGCAGCACGGACAGGGGGTCCTACAATGAGCAGTTCTTC
CDR3: CASSTDRGSYNEQFF

D: NA
J: TRBJ2-1
size: few
V: TRBV6-2/TRBV6-3
DNA: TGTGCCAGCAGGGGGGGACCTGAGCAGTTCTTC
CDR3: CASRGGPEQFF

D: TRBD1
J: TRBJ1-6
size: NA
V: TRBV7-2
DNA: TGTGCCAGCAGCTTACGCGGACAGGGAAATTCACCCCTCCACTTT
CDR3: CASSLRGQGNSPLHF

D: NA
J: TRBJ2-4
size: many
V: TRBV20-1
DNA: TGCAGTGCTAGAGACTTTATTGCCAAAAACATTCAGTACTTC
CDR3: CSARDFIAKNIQYF